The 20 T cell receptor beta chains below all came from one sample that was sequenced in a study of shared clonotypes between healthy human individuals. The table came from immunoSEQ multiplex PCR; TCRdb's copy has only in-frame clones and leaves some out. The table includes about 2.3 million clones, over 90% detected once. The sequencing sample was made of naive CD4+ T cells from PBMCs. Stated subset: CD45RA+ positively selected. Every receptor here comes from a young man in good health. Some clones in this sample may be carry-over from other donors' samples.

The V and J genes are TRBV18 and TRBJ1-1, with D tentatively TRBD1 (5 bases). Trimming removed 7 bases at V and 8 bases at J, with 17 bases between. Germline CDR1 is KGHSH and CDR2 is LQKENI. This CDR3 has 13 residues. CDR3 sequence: CASYAGQGPEAFF. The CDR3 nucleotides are TGTGCCAGCTACGCTGGCCAGGGACCCGAAGCTTTCTTT.

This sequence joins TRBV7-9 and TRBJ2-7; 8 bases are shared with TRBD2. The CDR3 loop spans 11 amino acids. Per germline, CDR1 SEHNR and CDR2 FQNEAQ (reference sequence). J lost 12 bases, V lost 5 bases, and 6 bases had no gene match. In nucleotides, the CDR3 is TGTGCCAGCAGCACTAGCGGACCCTTGTACTTC. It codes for CASSTSGPLYF.

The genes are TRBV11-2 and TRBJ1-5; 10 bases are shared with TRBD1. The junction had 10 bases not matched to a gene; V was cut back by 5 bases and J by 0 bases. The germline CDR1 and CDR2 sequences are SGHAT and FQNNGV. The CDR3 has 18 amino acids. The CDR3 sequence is CASSPGQGGTYSNQPQHF. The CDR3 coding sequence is TGTGCCAGCAGCCCCGGACAGGGGGGGACCTATAGCAATCAGCCCCAGCATTTT.

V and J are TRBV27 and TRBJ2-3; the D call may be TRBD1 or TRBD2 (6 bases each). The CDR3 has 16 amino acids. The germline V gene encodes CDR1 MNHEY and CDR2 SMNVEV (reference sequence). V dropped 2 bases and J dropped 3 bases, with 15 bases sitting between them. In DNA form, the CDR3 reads TGTGCCAGCAGTTTAAGTTCGGGGGCGAGAACAGATACGCAGTATTTT. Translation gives CASSLSSGARTDTQYF.

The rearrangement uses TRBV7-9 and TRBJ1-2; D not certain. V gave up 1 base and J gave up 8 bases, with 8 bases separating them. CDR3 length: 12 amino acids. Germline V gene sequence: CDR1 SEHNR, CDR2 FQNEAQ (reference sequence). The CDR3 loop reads CASSLGVGGYTF. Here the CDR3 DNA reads TGTGCCAGCAGCTTAGGGGTAGGGGGCTACACCTTC.

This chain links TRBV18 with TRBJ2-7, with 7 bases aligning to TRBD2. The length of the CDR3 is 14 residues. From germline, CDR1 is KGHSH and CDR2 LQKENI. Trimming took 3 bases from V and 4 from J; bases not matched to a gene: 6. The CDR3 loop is CASSPGGSAYEQYF. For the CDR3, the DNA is TGTGCCAGCTCACCGGGGGGGAGTGCTTACGAGCAGTACTTC.

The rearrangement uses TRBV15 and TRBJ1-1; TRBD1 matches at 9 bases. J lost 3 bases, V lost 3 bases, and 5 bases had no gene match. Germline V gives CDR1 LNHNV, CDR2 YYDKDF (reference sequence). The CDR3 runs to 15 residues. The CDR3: CATSRDRGTDTEAFF. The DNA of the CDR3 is TGTGCCACCAGCAGGGACAGGGGTACTGACACTGAAGCTTTCTTT.

CDR3 coding DNA: TGTGCCAGCAGCTTAGATCCGGGGGGGAGAAAAGCTTTCTTT. As protein: CASSLDPGGRKAFF. The chain links TRBV11-2 to TRBJ1-1; D may be TRBD1 (5 bases). Trimming took 0 bases from V and 9 from J, leaving 14 bases between them. The length of the CDR3 is 14 residues. Looked up from germline, CDR1 is SGHAT and CDR2 is FQNNGV.

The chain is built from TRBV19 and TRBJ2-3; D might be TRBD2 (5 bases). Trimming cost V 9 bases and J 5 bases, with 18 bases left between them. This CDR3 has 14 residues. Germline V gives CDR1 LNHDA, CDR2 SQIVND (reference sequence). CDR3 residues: CASRGLPSGDTQYF. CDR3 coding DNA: TGTGCCAGCCGCGGGCTTCCCTCCGGAGATACGCAGTATTTT.

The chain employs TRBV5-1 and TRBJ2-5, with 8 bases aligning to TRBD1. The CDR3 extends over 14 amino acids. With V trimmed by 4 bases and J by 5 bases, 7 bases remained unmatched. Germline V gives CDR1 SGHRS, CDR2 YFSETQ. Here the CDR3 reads CASSATGVGETQYF. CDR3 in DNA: TGCGCCAGCAGCGCGACAGGGGTGGGGGAGACCCAGTACTTC. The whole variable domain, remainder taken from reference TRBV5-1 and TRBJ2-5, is KAGVTQTPRYLIKTRGQQVTLSCSPISGHRSVSWYQQTPGQGLQFLFEYFSETQRNKGNFPGRFSGRQFSNSRSEMNVSTLELGDSALYLCASSATGVGETQYFGPGTRLLVL.

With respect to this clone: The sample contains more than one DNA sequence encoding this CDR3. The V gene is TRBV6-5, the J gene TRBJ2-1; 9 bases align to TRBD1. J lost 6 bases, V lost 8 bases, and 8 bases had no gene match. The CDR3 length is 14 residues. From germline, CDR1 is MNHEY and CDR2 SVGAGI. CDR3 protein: CASRRDRGGNEQFF. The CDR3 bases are TGTGCCAGCCGTCGAGACAGGGGGGGCAATGAGCAGTTCTTC.

CDR3 coding DNA: TGCGCCAGCAGCGTGGGGATGAACACTGAAGCTTTCTTT. It encodes CASSVGMNTEAFF. V and J are TRBV5-1 and TRBJ1-1; unclear D gene. Trimming shortened V by 4 bases and J by 0 bases, and 7 bases separated the two germline ends. Germline CDR1 and CDR2: SGHRS and YFSETQ. This CDR3 region has 13 residues. Drawing the rest from reference TRBV5-1 and TRBJ1-1, the complete variable domain is KAGVTQTPRYLIKTRGQQVTLSCSPISGHRSVSWYQQTPGQGLQFLFEYFSETQRNKGNFPGRFSGRQFSNSRSEMNVSTLELGDSALYLCASSVGMNTEAFFGQGTRLTVV.

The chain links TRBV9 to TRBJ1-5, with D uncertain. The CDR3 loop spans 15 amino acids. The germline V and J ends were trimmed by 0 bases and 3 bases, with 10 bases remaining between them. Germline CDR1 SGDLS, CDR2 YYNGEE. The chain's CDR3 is CASSVAAQFNQPQHF. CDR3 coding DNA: TGTGCCAGCAGCGTAGCCGCACAGTTCAATCAGCCCCAGCATTTT.

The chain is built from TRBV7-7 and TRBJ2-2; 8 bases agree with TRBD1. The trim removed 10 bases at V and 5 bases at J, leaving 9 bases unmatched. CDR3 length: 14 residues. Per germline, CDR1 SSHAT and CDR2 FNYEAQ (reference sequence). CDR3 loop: CATGQGGSTGELFF. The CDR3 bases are TGTGCCACTGGACAGGGAGGATCAACCGGGGAGCTGTTTTTT.

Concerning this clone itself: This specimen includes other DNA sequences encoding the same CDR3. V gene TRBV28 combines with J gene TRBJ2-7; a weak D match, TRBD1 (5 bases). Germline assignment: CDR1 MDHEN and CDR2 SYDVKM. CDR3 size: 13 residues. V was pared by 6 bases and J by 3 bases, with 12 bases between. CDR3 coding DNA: TGTGCCAGCAGCCTAGGACAATACTACGAGCAGTACTTC. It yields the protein CASSLGQYYEQYF.

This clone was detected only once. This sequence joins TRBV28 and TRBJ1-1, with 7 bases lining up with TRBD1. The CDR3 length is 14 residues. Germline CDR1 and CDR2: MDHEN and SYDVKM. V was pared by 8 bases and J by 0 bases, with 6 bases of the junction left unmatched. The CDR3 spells CASSAGGLNTEAFF. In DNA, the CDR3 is TGTGCCAGCTCGGCAGGGGGGCTGAACACTGAAGCTTTCTTT.

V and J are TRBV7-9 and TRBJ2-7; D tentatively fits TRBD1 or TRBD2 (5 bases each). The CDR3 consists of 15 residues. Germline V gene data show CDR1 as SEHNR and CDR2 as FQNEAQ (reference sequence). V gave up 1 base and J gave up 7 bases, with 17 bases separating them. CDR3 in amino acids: CASSLEGRVRGEQYF. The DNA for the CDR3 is TGTGCCAGCAGCTTAGAGGGCAGGGTCAGAGGGGAGCAGTACTTC.

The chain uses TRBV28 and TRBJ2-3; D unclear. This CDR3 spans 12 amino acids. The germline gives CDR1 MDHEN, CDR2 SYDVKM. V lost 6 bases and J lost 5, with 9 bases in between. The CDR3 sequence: CASSQLIDTQYF. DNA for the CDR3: TGTGCCAGCAGCCAATTGATAGATACGCAGTATTTT.

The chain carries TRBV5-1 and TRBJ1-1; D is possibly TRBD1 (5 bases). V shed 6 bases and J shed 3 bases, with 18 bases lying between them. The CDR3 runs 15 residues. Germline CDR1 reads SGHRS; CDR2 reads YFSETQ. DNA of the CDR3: TGCGCCAGCACCTCCGGGACCCATGGGGACACTGAAGCTTTCTTT. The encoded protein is CASTSGTHGDTEAFF.

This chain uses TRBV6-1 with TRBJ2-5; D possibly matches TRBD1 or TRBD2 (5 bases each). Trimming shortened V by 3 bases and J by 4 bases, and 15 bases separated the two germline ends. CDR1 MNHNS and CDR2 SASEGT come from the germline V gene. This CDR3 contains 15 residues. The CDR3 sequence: CASSDRGEGRETQYF. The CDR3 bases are TGTGCCAGCAGTGATCGGGGTGAGGGGAGAGAGACCCAGTACTTC.